Listed here are 32 T cell receptor beta chains from one sample, sequenced in a study of blood T cell repertoires in COVID-19. Sequencing used immunoSEQ multiplex PCR; TCRdb keeps in-frame clones, though not all of them. In the table there are fewer than 350,000 clones, 88% of which are singletons. Sequencing input: peripheral blood. These receptors originate from a woman between 25 and 40 years old with COVID-19, enrolled during active disease.

CDR3 residues: CSVEEQNTEAFF. CDR3 bases: TGCAGCGTTGAAGAACAGAACACTGAAGCTTTCTTT. The genes are TRBV29-1 and TRBJ1-1; D remains ambiguous. The CDR3 has 12 residues. V was cut by 0 bases and J by 1 base, with 3 bases left in between. The germline CDR1 and CDR2 sequences are SQVTM and ANQGSEA.

Details on this clone: Relative to the germline gene, one junction end is altered; a read error may explain this. The genes are TRBV6-5 and TRBJ1-4; 10 bases fit TRBD1. Germline V gives CDR1 MNHEY, CDR2 SVGAGI. CDR3 length equals 12 residues. The CDR3 loop is CASSSGQGVILF. The CDR3 coding sequence is TGTGCCAGCAGTTCAGGACAGGGGGTCATATTGTTT.

The chain is built from TRBV19 and TRBJ1-2; tentatively, D is TRBD1 (6 bases). The CDR3 length is 12 residues. The ends were cut back, 3 bases at V and 6 bases at J, with 8 bases in the middle. The germline V gene encodes CDR1 LNHDA and CDR2 SQIVND (reference sequence). The DNA of the CDR3 is TGTGCCAGTAGTATTGGACAGAATGGCTACACCTTC. Translated, it gives CASSIGQNGYTF. Supplemented by reference TRBV19 and TRBJ1-2, the full variable domain reads DGGITQSPKYLFRKEGQNVTLSCEQNLNHDAMYWYRQDPGQGLRLIYYSQIVNDFQKGDIAEGYSVSREKKESFPLTVTSAQKNPTAFYLCASSIGQNGYTFGSGTRLTVV.

This clone came up once. The genes are TRBV7-6 and TRBJ1-3; 7 bases align to TRBD1. The trim removed 5 bases at V and 0 bases at J, leaving 7 bases unmatched. The germline CDR1 and CDR2 sequences are SGHVS and FNYEAQ. CDR3 length equals 16 residues. The CDR3 is CASSPYRGSSGNTIYF. CDR3 bases: TGTGCCAGCAGCCCTTACAGGGGAAGCTCTGGAAACACCATATATTTT.

The chain recombines TRBV13 with TRBJ1-3, with 9 bases lining up with TRBD1. V shed 4 bases, J shed 4 bases, and the junction held 8 bases outside the gene matches. Germline V CDR1 and CDR2: PRHDT, FYEKMQ (reference sequence). The CDR3 totals 16 residues. CDR3 nucleotide sequence: TGTGCCAGCAGCTCATATAACAGGGGGCGCGGAAACACCATATATTTT. Protein: CASSSYNRGRGNTIYF.

This chain connects TRBV2 to TRBJ1-5, with a tentative D call TRBD1 (5 bases). The germline V gene encodes CDR1 SNHLY and CDR2 FYNNEI. CDR3 length equals 14 residues. The V gene lost 4 bases and the J gene lost 7 bases, with 14 bases spanning the gap. The CDR3 DNA reads as TGTGCCAGCAGTGGCCAAGGGGTTTACCAGCCCCAGCATTTT. This translates into CASSGQGVYQPQHF.

This clone was counted a single time. This chain uses TRBV30 with TRBJ1-2; D remains ambiguous. The V end lost 5 bases, the J end lost 7 bases, and 14 bases lay between the germline ends. The CDR3 sequence is 12 residues long. Germline lookup yields CDR1 GTSNPN and CDR2 SVGIG (reference sequence). The CDR3 reads CAWVMSTGGYTF. The DNA for the CDR3 is TGTGCCTGGGTTATGTCAACGGGTGGCTACACCTTC.

The chain recombines TRBV4-1 with TRBJ2-3, with TRBD2 as a possible D gene (6 bases). Germline lookup yields CDR1 MGHRA and CDR2 YSYEKL. CDR3 size: 17 residues. Trimming removed 2 bases from V and 3 bases from J, with 18 bases in between. The CDR3 reads CASSQPGAGMKTDTQYF. Written as DNA, the CDR3 is TGCGCCAGCAGCCAACCCGGGGCGGGGATGAAAACAGATACGCAGTATTTT.

V and J are TRBV19 and TRBJ2-7; possible D gene TRBD2, 5 bases. The V gene lost 8 bases and the J gene lost 2 bases, with 13 bases spanning the gap. The CDR3 contains 13 residues. The germline gives CDR1 LNHDA, CDR2 SQIVND (reference sequence). In nucleotides, the CDR3 is TGTGCCAGTGCAACGGGGTCCACCTACGAGCAGTACTTC. Encoded protein: CASATGSTYEQYF.

This clone was found a few times. This rearrangement joins TRBV2 to TRBJ1-1, with 8 positions matching TRBD1. The V gene's germline CDR1 is SNHLY and CDR2 FYNNEI. The CDR3 extends over 11 amino acids. The ends lost 6 bases at V and 10 bases at J; junction bases unmatched: 4. The CDR3 nucleotides are TGTGCCAGCAGGGACAGGGCGGGAGCTTTCTTT. It encodes CASRDRAGAFF.

This clone occurred once. The rearrangement uses TRBV6-5 and TRBJ1-2, with D unresolved. The germline gives CDR1 MNHEY, CDR2 SVGAGI. The ends were cut back, 4 bases at V and 6 bases at J, with 6 bases in the middle. The CDR3 consists of 11 residues. The CDR3 DNA reads TGTGCCAGCAGTTCCTCTAATGGCTACACCTTC. As protein: CASSSSNGYTF.

The CDR3: CASSVSRGLRLEQFF. CDR3 coding DNA: TGTGCCAGCAGTGTTTCCAGAGGGTTAAGGCTTGAGCAGTTCTTC. V usage is TRBV25-1 and J usage is TRBJ2-1, with D possibly being TRBD2 (5 bases). V shed 4 bases and J shed 9 bases, with 19 bases lying between them. The CDR3 runs to 15 residues. The germline V gene has CDR1 MGHDK and CDR2 SYGVNS. Supplemented by reference TRBV25-1 and TRBJ2-1, the full variable domain reads EADIYQTPRYLVIGTGKKITLECSQTMGHDKMYWYQQDPGMELHLIHYSYGVNSTEKGDLSSESTVSRIRTEHFPLTLESARPSHTSQYLCASSVSRGLRLEQFFGPGTRLTVL.

This rearrangement joins TRBV5-4 to TRBJ1-2; 12 nucleotides align to TRBD1. J was trimmed by 6 bases and V by 3 bases; bases with no gene match: 9. Per germline, CDR1 SGHNT and CDR2 YYREEE (reference sequence). CDR3 length: 16 amino acids. CDR3 loop: CASSSRDRGRWDGYTF. The CDR3 DNA is TGTGCCAGCAGCTCACGGGACAGGGGGCGCTGGGATGGCTACACCTTC.

V usage is TRBV19 and J usage is TRBJ2-1; TRBD1 matches 9 bases. This CDR3 is 15 amino acids long. With V trimmed by 6 bases and J by 8 bases, 11 bases remained unmatched. Germline CDR1 and CDR2: LNHDA and SQIVND (reference sequence). CDR3 residues: CASRPPGQGIDEQFF. The CDR3 DNA reads as TGTGCCAGTAGACCCCCGGGACAGGGAATCGATGAGCAGTTCTTC.

This chain uses TRBV29-1 with TRBJ1-2; 10 positions agree with TRBD1. Germline loops: CDR1 SQVTM, CDR2 ANQGSEA. This CDR3 is built from 14 residues. Trimming at V came to 0 bases and at J to 7 bases, leaving 5 bases not matched to a gene. The CDR3 DNA sequence: TGCAGCGTTGAAGAGGGACAGGGGAATTCTGGCTACACCTTC. It yields the protein CSVEEGQGNSGYTF.

The chain recombines TRBV2 with TRBJ1-1; no reliable D call. Trimming removed 6 bases from V and 0 bases from J, with 8 bases in between. The CDR3 totals 13 residues. The germline gives CDR1 SNHLY, CDR2 FYNNEI. CDR3: CASSLLLNTEAFF. The DNA of the CDR3 is TGTGCCAGCAGCCTTCTTTTGAACACTGAAGCTTTCTTT.

This chain connects TRBV29-1 to TRBJ1-1, with 7 bases identical to TRBD1. J gave up 2 bases and V 6 bases, and 6 bases lay outside the gene matches. Per germline, CDR1 SQVTM and CDR2 ANQGSEA. The CDR3 contains 13 residues. CDR3 amino acids: CSVVTGLNTEAFF. As DNA, the CDR3 is TGCAGCGTGGTGACAGGGCTAAACACTGAAGCTTTCTTT.

This chain uses TRBV12-5 with TRBJ2-1; D not resolved. Trimming removed 7 bases from V and 5 bases from J, with 12 bases in between. The CDR3 spans 13 residues. CDR1 LGHNT and CDR2 FRNRAP come from the germline V gene. CDR3 sequence: CASVARNNNEQFF. The CDR3 DNA follows: TGTGCTAGTGTGGCCAGGAATAACAATGAGCAGTTCTTC.

V is TRBV4-2 and J is TRBJ1-4; D not certain. V was cut by 0 bases and J by 0 bases, with 8 bases left in between. This CDR3 has 16 amino acids. Per germline, CDR1 LGHNA and CDR2 YNFKEQ. CDR3 DNA sequence: TGTGCCAGCAGCCAAGATCGGTATGCAACTAATGAAAAACTGTTTTTT. Its protein is CASSQDRYATNEKLFF.

With regard to this clone: Sequence at one end of the junction differs from germline and may be a read error. V gene TRBV6-5 combines with J gene TRBJ1-3; TRBD1 is a possible D gene (5 bases). This CDR3 contains 15 residues. Germline CDR1 and CDR2: MNHEY and SVGAGI. As DNA, the CDR3 is TGTGCCAGCAGTTACTCCGCCGGGGGAGGAAACGCCATATATTTT. Amino acids: CASSYSAGGGNAIYF.

This clone was seen a single time. The rearrangement links TRBV13 to TRBJ2-6; the match to TRBD1 covers 11 bases. The CDR3 contains 17 residues. The germline gives CDR1 PRHDT, CDR2 FYEKMQ (reference sequence). The V gene end was trimmed by 5 bases and the J gene end by 4 bases; junction bases not matched to a gene: 7. CDR3 nucleotides: TGTGCCAGCAGCCAAAAGGGGACAGGGGGAGGGGCCAACGTCCTGACTTTC. Translation gives CASSQKGTGGGANVLTF.

This clone was detected once. V usage is TRBV23-1 and J usage is TRBJ1-2, with 11 bases fitting TRBD1. TRBV23-1 has ORF status, its function being uncertain. The junction had 18 bases not matched to a gene; V was cut back by 3 bases and J by 0 bases. The CDR3 length is 21 residues. CDR3 protein: CASSHTYYPGQGVLANYGYTF. DNA for the CDR3: TGCGCCAGCAGTCACACCTATTACCCGGGACAGGGGGTTCTAGCTAACTATGGCTACACCTTC.

This sequence joins TRBV7-2 and TRBJ1-4; TRBD1 agrees at 7 bases. Trimming cost V 5 bases and J 3 bases; bases outside gene matches: 6. The CDR3 is 15 residues long. Germline V CDR1 and CDR2: SGHTA, FQGNSA. CDR3 protein: CASSARGLANEKLFF. The CDR3 nucleotides are TGTGCCAGCAGCGCAAGGGGGCTGGCTAATGAAAAACTGTTTTTT.

The chain joins TRBV4-1 to TRBJ2-2, with 14 bases matching TRBD2. V lost 4 bases to trimming and J lost 1 base; unmatched junction nucleotides: 5. The CDR3 spans 18 residues. Per the germline V gene, CDR1 is MGHRA and CDR2 is YSYEKL. CDR3 protein: CASSLTGLAGGNTGELFF. The CDR3 coding sequence is TGCGCCAGCAGCCTTACAGGACTAGCGGGGGGGAACACCGGGGAGCTGTTTTTT.

The chain couples TRBV6-5 to TRBJ1-1, with 11 bases fitting TRBD1. The CDR3 runs to 15 residues. Trimming cost V 0 bases and J 9 bases; bases outside gene matches: 6. The germline CDR1 and CDR2 sequences are MNHEY and SVGAGI. CDR3 sequence reads: CASSYSWTGGSQAFF. The CDR3 region has the DNA TGTGCCAGCAGTTACTCGTGGACAGGGGGCTCTCAAGCTTTCTTT.

This chain uses TRBV4-2 with TRBJ2-5, with D possibly TRBD1 on 6 matching bases. The CDR3 consists of 13 residues. Germline V gene sequence: CDR1 LGHNA, CDR2 YNFKEQ. V gave up 5 bases and J gave up 5 bases, with 12 bases separating them. The CDR3 spells CASSGGNWETQYF. As DNA, the CDR3 is TGTGCCAGCAGCGGGGGCAACTGGGAGACCCAGTACTTC.

V gene TRBV3-1 (or the pseudogene TRBV3-2) combines with J gene TRBJ1-5; no firm D call. This CDR3 is built from 12 residues. From germline, CDR1 is LGHDT and CDR2 YNNKEL (reference sequence). Between the trimmed V and J ends, which lost 5 bases and 7 bases, there was a span of 9 bases. The CDR3 DNA follows: TGTGCCAGCAGCTTTGGGAGGCAGCCCCAGCATTTT. Translation: CASSFGRQPQHF.

Comments on this clone: A much larger clonotype is one base distant, so this may be a read error. The CDR3 reads CASSQTSGGTDTQYF. CDR3 coding DNA: TGTGCCAGCAGCCAGACTAGCGGGGGCACAGATACGCAGTATTTT. J is TRBJ2-3 and V is TRBV4-2; 11 nucleotides agree with TRBD2. This CDR3 has 15 amino acids. Per germline, CDR1 LGHNA and CDR2 YNFKEQ. The V and J ends lost 3 bases and 1 base, in that order; junction bases with no gene match: 0.

This chain joins TRBV6-2 or TRBV6-3 and TRBJ2-5; D gene ambiguous. Trimming removed 4 bases from V and 5 bases from J, with 5 bases in between. Germline lookup yields CDR1 MNHEY and CDR2 SVGEGT. This CDR3 has 11 amino acids. CDR3 DNA sequence: TGTGCCAGCAGTTCTACTGAGACCCAGTACTTC. Protein product: CASSSTETQYF.

This chain joins TRBV7-3 and TRBJ2-3; unclear D gene. Germline CDR1 is SGHTA and CDR2 is FQGTGA. The CDR3 loop spans 13 amino acids. V was trimmed by 5 bases and J by 6 bases, leaving 12 bases between them. In DNA, the CDR3 is TGTGCCAGCAGCCACGATACGGTGGATACGCAGTATTTT. It is translated as CASSHDTVDTQYF.

The chain links TRBV19 to TRBJ1-4; 7 nucleotides match TRBD1. V shed 1 base, J shed 7 bases, and the junction held 6 bases outside the gene matches. This CDR3 has 15 residues. Germline CDR1 reads LNHDA; CDR2 reads SQIVND (reference sequence). CDR3 nucleotides: TGTGCCAGTAGTATAGGAGGGACAGCGGCTGAAAAACTGTTTTTT. Protein: CASSIGGTAAEKLFF.

This rearrangement joins TRBV4-2 to TRBJ1-2; 11 bases line up with TRBD1. The V gene end was trimmed by 4 bases and the J gene end by 1 base; junction bases not matched to a gene: 8. Germline CDR1 reads LGHNA; CDR2 reads YNFKEQ. CDR3 length equals 17 residues. CDR3 in amino acids: CASSPGQGALFNYGYTF. The CDR3 nucleotides are TGTGCCAGCAGCCCCGGACAGGGGGCCCTTTTTAACTATGGCTACACCTTC.